These T cell receptor beta chains were read from a single sample in a study of blood T cell repertoires in COVID-19. TCRdb's table, derived via immunoSEQ multiplex PCR, lists solely in-frame clones and lacks some. This sample yields hundreds of thousands of clones, of which 65% to 90% are seen a single time; roughly 7.4% belongs to the top ten. Sequenced: peripheral blood. These receptors originate from a woman between 45 and 65 years old with acute or convalescent COVID-19. Both conserved end residues are part of each CDR3. A D gene is named only where the DNA matches it firmly. Clone size is not always given. Where it is, it says once, few, many or a class for expanded clones.

V: TRBV7-2; size: few; J: TRBJ2-5; D: .; DNA: TGTGCCAGCAGCTTACAGGCGCCAGTATGGGAGACCCAGTACTTC; CDR3: CASSLQAPVWETQYF
V: TRBV6-1; size: .; J: TRBJ1-6; D: .; DNA: TGTGCCAGCAGTGAATTCCACGGTAATTCACCCCTCCACTTT; CDR3: CASSEFHGNSPLHF
V: TRBV6-5; size: .; J: TRBJ1-6; D: .; DNA: TGTGCCAGCAGTCCAGGGATTAATTCACCCCTCCACTTT; CDR3: CASSPGINSPLHF
V: TRBV30; size: .; J: TRBJ1-6; D: .; DNA: TGTGCCTGGAGTTACCGGGACACCACCTCACCCCTCCACTTT; CDR3: CAWSYRDTTSPLHF
V: TRBV11-2; size: .; J: TRBJ2-3; D: TRBD1; DNA: TGTGCCAGCAGCTTAGGGACAGGGCGGACAACAGATACGCAGTATTTT; CDR3: CASSLGTGRTTDTQYF
V: TRBV3-1/TRBV3-2; size: once; J: TRBJ1-3; D: .; DNA: TGTGCCAGCAGCCAGGCGGGGGCCGGCTCTGGAAACACCATATATTTT; CDR3: CASSQAGAGSGNTIYF
V: TRBV18; size: .; J: TRBJ2-3; D: .; DNA: TGTGCCAGCTCACCCCAACAGGGCCACGCGAATACGCAGTATTTT; CDR3: CASSPQQGHANTQYF
V: TRBV28; size: .; J: TRBJ1-5; D: TRBD1; DNA: TGTGCCAGCAGGAGACAGGGTTTTGGCAATCAGCCCCAGCATTTT; CDR3: CASRRQGFGNQPQHF
V: TRBV6-1; size: .; J: TRBJ2-3; D: TRBD2; DNA: TGTGCCAGCAGTGGCCGCGGGGGAGATACGCAGTATTTT; CDR3: CASSGRGGDTQYF
V: TRBV5-1; size: .; J: TRBJ2-1; D: TRBD2; DNA: TGCGCCAGCAGCATAAGCCCGGGACTAGGGGACAATGAGCAGTTCTTC; CDR3: CASSISPGLGDNEQFF
V: TRBV19; size: .; J: TRBJ1-5; D: .; DNA: TGTGCCAGTCGTACGGAGTTTAGCAATCAGCCCCAGCATTTT; CDR3: CASRTEFSNQPQHF
V: TRBV5-1; size: .; J: TRBJ1-4; D: .; DNA: TGCGCCAGCAGCTTACAGGGAATAGGTGAAAAACTGTTTTTT; CDR3: CASSLQGIGEKLFF
V: TRBV28; size: .; J: TRBJ2-3; D: TRBD1; DNA: TGTGCCAGCAGTCTGCGGGACAGGGTTTCGTATTTT; CDR3: CASSLRDRVSYF
V: TRBV6-1; size: few; J: TRBJ1-2; D: .; DNA: TGTGCCAGCAGTGAAGCGTTAGGGAGCCTTGGCTATGGCTACACCTTC; CDR3: CASSEALGSLGYGYTF
V: TRBV6-6; size: .; J: TRBJ1-5; D: .; DNA: TGTGCCAGCGGGCCGGATAGCAATCAGCCCCAGCATTTT; CDR3: CASGPDSNQPQHF
V: TRBV20-1; size: .; J: TRBJ2-7; D: .; DNA: TGCAGTGCCTATAGCACCTACGAGCAGTACTTC; CDR3: CSAYSTYEQYF
V: TRBV7-9; size: .; J: TRBJ1-1; D: TRBD1; DNA: TGTGCCAGCAGCTTGACAGGGGATGGCACTGAAGCTTTCTTT; CDR3: CASSLTGDGTEAFF
V: TRBV2; size: .; J: TRBJ1-5; D: .; DNA: TGTGCCAGCAGGAGGGTGGCGAATCAGCCCCAGCATTTT; CDR3: CASRRVANQPQHF
V: TRBV6-2/TRBV6-3; size: .; J: TRBJ2-5; D: .; DNA: TGTGCCAGCAGTTTTGTTCAAAATCCACTCCAAGAGACCCAGTACTTC; CDR3: CASSFVQNPLQETQYF
V: TRBV27; size: .; J: TRBJ2-2; D: TRBD1; DNA: TGTGCCAGCAGTAACCCACCGTACAGGGGGTCGAACACCGGGGAGCTGTTTTTT; CDR3: CASSNPPYRGSNTGELFF
V: TRBV19; size: .; J: TRBJ1-3; D: TRBD1; DNA: TGTGCCAGTAGTGTCGCCGGGACAGGATCTGGAAACACCATATATTTT; CDR3: CASSVAGTGSGNTIYF
V: TRBV5-1; size: once; J: TRBJ1-1; D: .; DNA: TGCGCCAGCAGCTTGTCGTGGCCTGACACTGAAGCTTTCTTT; CDR3: CASSLSWPDTEAFF
V: TRBV5-5; size: .; J: TRBJ2-7; D: .; DNA: TGTGCCAGCAGCCTACAGGGCTCCTACGAGCAGTACTTC; CDR3: CASSLQGSYEQYF
V: TRBV7-2; size: .; J: TRBJ1-5; D: TRBD1; DNA: TGTGCCAGCAGCAGAGACAGGGAGAATCAGCCCCAGCATTTT; CDR3: CASSRDRENQPQHF
V: TRBV6-2/TRBV6-3; size: .; J: TRBJ2-2; D: TRBD1; DNA: TGTGCCAGCAGTTCCGGGACAGGGGGGAGCACCGGGGAGCTGTTTTTT; CDR3: CASSSGTGGSTGELFF
V: TRBV27; size: .; J: TRBJ2-7; D: .; DNA: TGTGCCAGCACCTTAGGGAGCGAGCAGTACTTC; CDR3: CASTLGSEQYF
V: TRBV3-1/TRBV3-2; size: .; J: TRBJ1-2; D: TRBD1; DNA: TGTGCCAGCAGCCAAGCAGGGGGCCTCTATGGCTACACCTTC; CDR3: CASSQAGGLYGYTF
V: TRBV23-1; size: few; J: TRBJ1-6; D: TRBD1; DNA: TGCGCCAGCATACCGGGACAGGGGGAAACCGCACCCCTCCACTTT; CDR3: CASIPGQGETAPLHF
V: TRBV10-3; size: .; J: TRBJ1-1; D: .; DNA: TGTGCCATCAGTGAGGACGGACACCCGAACACTGAAGCTTTCTTT; CDR3: CAISEDGHPNTEAFF
V: TRBV10-3; size: .; J: TRBJ2-1; D: TRBD2; DNA: TGTGCCATCAGTGAGGAACTAGCGGGGTCCTACAATGAGCAGTTCTTC; CDR3: CAISEELAGSYNEQFF
V: TRBV29-1; size: .; J: TRBJ1-2; D: .; DNA: TGCAGCGTTGATTCTCCGGTCGGGGTGAAGGGTATTACTGGACTATATGGCTACACCTTC; CDR3: CSVDSPVGVKGITGLYGYTF
V: TRBV7-2; size: .; J: TRBJ2-5; D: .; DNA: TGTGCCAGCAGCTTAGGGGGAGCGCTAGGTCAAGAGACCCAGTACTTC; CDR3: CASSLGGALGQETQYF
V: TRBV5-3; size: .; J: TRBJ1-3; D: .; DNA: TGTGCCAGAAGCCGACCGGGAGGGAGTCCTGGAAACACCATATATTTT; CDR3: CARSRPGGSPGNTIYF
V: TRBV4-1; size: .; J: TRBJ1-1; D: .; DNA: TGCGCCAGCAGCCTTATCTCTGGGGCAGATTTAGAAGCTTTCTTT; CDR3: CASSLISGADLEAFF
V: TRBV5-1; size: .; J: TRBJ2-1; D: .; DNA: TGCGCCAGCAGCTCCCGCTTGATGAGCTCCTACAATGAGCAGTTCTTC; CDR3: CASSSRLMSSYNEQFF
V: TRBV2; size: few; J: TRBJ2-1; D: .; DNA: TGTGCCAGCAGGGCTAATGAGCAGTTCTTC; CDR3: CASRANEQFF
V: TRBV3-1/TRBV3-2; size: .; J: TRBJ2-5; D: TRBD2; DNA: TGTGCCAGCAGCCAAGGTTTGTCTAGCGGGGATGGCGAGACCCAGTACTTC; CDR3: CASSQGLSSGDGETQYF
V: TRBV27; size: .; J: TRBJ1-1; D: .; DNA: TGTGCCAGCAGACCACAGGGGAACACTGAAGCTTTCTTT; CDR3: CASRPQGNTEAFF
V: TRBV11-1; size: .; J: TRBJ2-7; D: TRBD1; DNA: TGTGCCAGCAGCTTAGCCCGGGGACAGGGAGCCGACTACGAGCAGTACTTC; CDR3: CASSLARGQGADYEQYF
V: TRBV28; size: .; J: TRBJ2-3; D: TRBD1; DNA: TGTGCCAGCAGTTCATTACAGGGGGCAACGGATACGCAGTATTTT; CDR3: CASSSLQGATDTQYF
V: TRBV28; size: .; J: TRBJ1-4; D: TRBD1; DNA: TGTGCCAGCAGTTACTCTGGACAGGGGGCAAGTAATGAAAAACTGTTTTTT; CDR3: CASSYSGQGASNEKLFF
V: TRBV28; size: .; J: TRBJ1-4; D: TRBD1; DNA: TGTGCCAGCAGTCTCAGACAGGGGGCGGAGGAAAAACTGTTTTTT; CDR3: CASSLRQGAEEKLFF
V: TRBV28; size: few; J: TRBJ1-1; D: .; DNA: TGTGCCAGCAGTACGGGCACGACAGCGAACACTGAAGCTTTCTTT; CDR3: CASSTGTTANTEAFF
V: TRBV11-2; size: .; J: TRBJ1-2; D: .; DNA: TGTGCCAGCAGCTTAGCTTCGCCGGTGGGCTACACCTTC; CDR3: CASSLASPVGYTF
V: TRBV6-6; size: .; J: TRBJ1-4; D: .; DNA: TGTGCCAGCAAAGGGGGTGGAACTAATGAAAAACTGTTTTTT; CDR3: CASKGGGTNEKLFF
V: TRBV5-1; size: once; J: TRBJ1-2; D: .; DNA: TGCGCCAGCAGCTTGGCCCCAAGGGGCACCGTCTATGGCTACACCTTC; CDR3: CASSLAPRGTVYGYTF
V: TRBV28; size: .; J: TRBJ1-1; D: .; DNA: TGTGCCAGCAGTTTTACTCAGGGGCTTCGGAACACTGAAGCTTTCTTT; CDR3: CASSFTQGLRNTEAFF